The 9 T cell receptor beta chains in this list originate from one sample, sequenced in a study of T cell responses to AZD1222 COVID-19 vaccine (dated by TCRdb to about 2021). The library relied on the immunoSEQ multiplex PCR assay. TCRdb holds this immuneACCESS table with in-frame rearrangements only. Some clones are missing; in checked studies, unresolved V genes explain under half, and the rest has no known cause. This sample comprises 100,000 or so clones, 88% of them detected only once. Together, the top ten hold 9.1% of the sample. The time point label on this specimen signifies: baseline before first vaccination. This specimen was peripheral blood, taken on day 0 of AZD1222 vaccination. These receptors came from an adult in good health.

The gene calls are TRBV4-1 and TRBJ1-2; TRBD1 might be the D (5 bases). The V end lost 0 bases, the J end lost 3 bases, and 8 bases lay between the germline ends. This CDR3 has 14 residues. Germline V lookup: CDR1 MGHRA, CDR2 YSYEKL. The chain's CDR3 is CASSQDGTYYGYTF. The CDR3 region has the DNA TGCGCCAGCAGCCAAGATGGGACGTACTATGGCTACACCTTC.

The chain's CDR3 is CASSPYRGDRETQYF. Written as DNA, the CDR3 is TGTGCCAGCAGCCCTTACAGGGGCGACCGTGAGACCCAGTACTTC. V is TRBV28 and J is TRBJ2-5, with 7 bases that match TRBD1. This CDR3 is 15 amino acids long. V trimming: 6 bases; J trimming: 5 bases; junction bases outside the gene matches: 12. Per germline, CDR1 MDHEN and CDR2 SYDVKM.

V gene TRBV19 combines with J gene TRBJ2-1, with D tentatively TRBD1 (6 bases). The V gene lost 7 bases and the J gene lost 3 bases, with 13 bases spanning the gap. This CDR3 has 14 amino acids. CDR1 LNHDA and CDR2 SQIVND come from the germline V gene (reference sequence). CDR3 loop: CASIQGPNYNEQFF. Here the CDR3 DNA reads TGTGCCAGTATACAGGGACCCAACTACAATGAGCAGTTCTTC.

The J gene is TRBJ1-2, the V gene TRBV20-1, with D maybe TRBD1 (5 bases). The CDR3 contains 14 residues. Germline V gives CDR1 DFQATT, CDR2 SNEGSKA (reference sequence). V gave up 3 bases and J gave up 8 bases, with 19 bases separating them. The CDR3 bases are TGCAGTGCTAGTGTCACCGGGGGACCGGAAGGCTACACCTTC. Translation gives CSASVTGGPEGYTF.

The CDR3 DNA sequence: TGTGCCAGCAGTCGAGACGGGACTAGCGGGAGTTACGAGCAGTACTTC. Encoded protein: CASSRDGTSGSYEQYF. The V call is TRBV6-2 or TRBV6-3, the J call TRBJ2-7, with TRBD2 matching over 14 bases. CDR3 length: 16 residues. Germline V gene sequence: CDR1 MNHEY, CDR2 SVGEGT. Unmatched junction bases numbered 7, after V lost 5 bases and J lost 4 bases.

The chain carries TRBV13 and TRBJ2-1; 8 positions agree with TRBD2. Unmatched junction bases numbered 4, after V lost 1 base and J lost 2 bases. CDR3 length equals 16 residues. CDR1 is PRHDT and CDR2 is FYEKMQ in the germline V gene (reference sequence). The CDR3, as DNA: TGTGCCAGCAGCTTAGAGGGACTAGTGACCTACAATGAGCAGTTCTTC. Translating it yields CASSLEGLVTYNEQFF.

The gene calls are TRBV9 and TRBJ2-2; D possibly corresponds to TRBD1 (5 bases). From germline, CDR1 is SGDLS and CDR2 YYNGEE. Between the trimmed V and J ends, which lost 5 bases and 5 bases, there was a span of 10 bases. This CDR3 region has 13 residues. DNA for the CDR3: TGTGCCAGCAGGCAGGGTTGGACCGGGGAGCTGTTTTTT. Translation: CASRQGWTGELFF. The full variable domain, completed using reference TRBV9 and TRBJ2-2, is DSGVTQTPKHLITATGQRVTLRCSPRSGDLSVYWYQQSLDQGLQFLIQYYNGEERAKGNILERFSAQQFPDLHSELNLSSLELGDSALYFCASRQGWTGELFFGEGSRLTVL.

The chain uses TRBV29-1 and TRBJ2-5; no clear D gene. The germline CDR1 and CDR2 sequences are SQVTM and ANQGSEA. Trimming took 0 bases from V and 5 from J, leaving 7 bases between them. The CDR3 loop spans 12 amino acids. The CDR3: CSVEDVLETQYF. DNA for the CDR3: TGCAGCGTTGAAGACGTCCTCGAGACCCAGTACTTC.

The chain is built from TRBV5-1 and TRBJ2-1; 7 bases line up with TRBD2. This CDR3 contains 16 residues. Germline V gives CDR1 SGHRS, CDR2 YFSETQ. V was clipped by 2 bases and J by 7 bases; unmatched bases: 12. The CDR3 DNA follows: TGCGCCAGCAGCTTCCGGGCGGGAGTGCAAGGGAATGAGCAGTTCTTC. Protein sequence: CASSFRAGVQGNEQFF.